One sample yielded the 7 T cell receptor beta chains listed below, sequenced in a study of tumour-infiltrating T cells in Burkitt lymphoma (dated by TCRdb to 2018 to 2021). Libraries were prepared through the immunoSEQ multiplex PCR assay. The clones in this table, taken by TCRdb from immuneACCESS, are in-frame only. Not every clone is retained; where verified, under half of the shortfall comes from an unresolved V gene, and the cause of the rest is unknown. For this sample there are over 600 clones; 95% to 97% appear just once. Jointly, the top ten make up less than 3% of the sample. Input material: tumor tissue. These receptors came from a human donor with Burkitt lymphoma.

The J gene is TRBJ2-7, the V gene TRBV19, with unresolved D. The CDR3 is 14 residues long. Looked up from germline, CDR1 is LNHDA and CDR2 is SQIVND (reference sequence). The V gene lost 1 base and the J gene lost 0 bases, with 7 bases spanning the gap. In DNA form, the CDR3 reads TGTGCCAGTAGTATAGCCGACCTCTCCTACGAGCAGTACTTC. This gives the protein CASSIADLSYEQYF.

The gene calls are TRBV18 and TRBJ1-1, with a possible D match to TRBD1 (6 bases). V was trimmed by 3 bases and J by 0 bases, leaving 14 bases between them. The CDR3 extends over 16 amino acids. Germline V gene sequence: CDR1 KGHSH, CDR2 LQKENI. Here the CDR3 DNA reads TGTGCCAGCTCACCGCCGGTAGGGGGTATGAACACTGAAGCTTTCTTT. This gives the protein CASSPPVGGMNTEAFF. Filled out from reference TRBV18 and TRBJ1-1, the complete variable domain reads NAGVMQNPRHLVRRRGQEARLRCSPMKGHSHVYWYRQLPEEGLKFMVYLQKENIIDESGMPKERFSAEFPKEGPSILRIQQVVRGDSAAYFCASSPPVGGMNTEAFFGQGTRLTVV.

V usage is TRBV4-2 and J usage is TRBJ1-4; 7 bases match TRBD1. The CDR3 contains 17 residues. J was trimmed by 2 bases and V by 3 bases; bases with no gene match: 9. Germline V gene sequence: CDR1 LGHNA, CDR2 YNFKEQ. CDR3 in DNA: TGTGCCAGCAGCCACCCTAGGGACAGTTGGACTAATGAAAAACTGTTTTTT. This translates into CASSHPRDSWTNEKLFF.

J is TRBJ2-4 and V is TRBV6-1; 7 bases line up with TRBD1. This CDR3 region has 17 residues. Germline values: CDR1 MNHNS, CDR2 SASEGT. With V trimmed by 4 bases and J by 4 bases, 13 bases remained unmatched. The CDR3 nucleotides read TGTGCCAGCAGTGCCAGACAGGGCCAGCTAGCTAAAAACATTCAGTACTTC. This gives the protein CASSARQGQLAKNIQYF.

The chain is built from TRBV5-1 and TRBJ2-1; TRBD2 might be the D (5 bases). The CDR3 runs 15 residues. Germline V gene lookup returns CDR1 SGHRS and CDR2 YFSETQ. V lost 4 bases and J 6 bases, leaving 17 bases between the germline ends. The CDR3 DNA follows: TGCGCCAGCAGCGCGGACTCCCTCCCAGGCAATGAGCAGTTCTTC. Protein sequence: CASSADSLPGNEQFF.

The CDR3 is CASSVQGRVQPQHF. Written as DNA, the CDR3 is TGTGCCAGCAGTGTACAGGGCAGGGTTCAGCCCCAGCATTTT. This chain connects TRBV6-1 to TRBJ1-5; D is perhaps TRBD1 (6 bases). Germline CDR1 reads MNHNS; CDR2 reads SASEGT. Trimming pared 4 bases from V and 6 bases from J, leaving 13 bases between. This CDR3 has 14 residues.

This clone has a single count. The V call is TRBV30, the J call TRBJ1-3, with D unresolved. V lost 0 bases to trimming and J lost 0 bases, with 9 bases between them. The CDR3 runs 15 residues. Germline CDR1 and CDR2: GTSNPN and SVGIG (reference sequence). The CDR3 protein is CAWSVGLSSGNTIYF. CDR3 nucleotides: TGTGCCTGGAGTGTAGGCTTATCCTCTGGAAACACCATATATTTT.